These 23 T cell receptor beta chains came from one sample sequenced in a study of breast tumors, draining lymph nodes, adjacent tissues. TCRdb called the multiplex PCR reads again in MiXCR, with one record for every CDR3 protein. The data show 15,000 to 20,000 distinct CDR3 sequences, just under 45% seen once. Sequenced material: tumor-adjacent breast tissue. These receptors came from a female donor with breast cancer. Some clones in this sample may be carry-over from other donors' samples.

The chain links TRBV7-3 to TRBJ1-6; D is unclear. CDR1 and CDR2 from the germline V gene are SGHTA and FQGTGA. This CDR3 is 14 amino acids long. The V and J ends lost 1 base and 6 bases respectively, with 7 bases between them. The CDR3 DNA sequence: TGTGCCAGCAGCTTAATGGGGAGTAATTCACCCCTCCACTTT. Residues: CASSLMGSNSPLHF.

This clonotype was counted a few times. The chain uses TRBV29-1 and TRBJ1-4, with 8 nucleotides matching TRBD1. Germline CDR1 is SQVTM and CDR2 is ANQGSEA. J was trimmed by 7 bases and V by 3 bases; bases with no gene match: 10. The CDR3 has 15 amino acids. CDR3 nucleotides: TGCAGCGTTGATAGCGGGTACGGGACAGGTGAAAAACTGTTTTTT. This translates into CSVDSGYGTGEKLFF.

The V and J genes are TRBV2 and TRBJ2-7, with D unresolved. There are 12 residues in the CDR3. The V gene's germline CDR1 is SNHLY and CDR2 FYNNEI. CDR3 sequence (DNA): TGTGCTAGTTTGCCACCTTCTTGGGAGCAGTACTTC. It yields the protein CASLPPSWEQYF.

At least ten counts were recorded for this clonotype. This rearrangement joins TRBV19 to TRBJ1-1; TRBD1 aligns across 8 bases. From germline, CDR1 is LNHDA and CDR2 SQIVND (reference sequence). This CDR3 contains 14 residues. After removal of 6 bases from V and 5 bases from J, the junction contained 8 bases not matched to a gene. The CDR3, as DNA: TGTGCCAGTAGCGTGACAGGGGCCCGAACTGAAGCTTTCTTT. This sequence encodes CASSVTGARTEAFF. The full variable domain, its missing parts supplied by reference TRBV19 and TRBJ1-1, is DGGITQSPKYLFRKEGQNVTLSCEQNLNHDAMYWYRQDPGQGLRLIYYSQIVNDFQKGDIAEGYSVSREKKESFPLTVTSAQKNPTAFYLCASSVTGARTEAFFGQGTRLTVV.

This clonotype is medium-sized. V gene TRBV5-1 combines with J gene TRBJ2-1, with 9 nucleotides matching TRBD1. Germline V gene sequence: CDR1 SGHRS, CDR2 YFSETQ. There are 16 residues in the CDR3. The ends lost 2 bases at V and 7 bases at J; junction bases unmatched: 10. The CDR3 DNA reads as TGCGCCAGCAGCTTCACCGGGACAGGGTTTCCAAATGAGCAGTTCTTC. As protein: CASSFTGTGFPNEQFF. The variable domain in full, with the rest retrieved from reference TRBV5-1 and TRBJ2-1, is KAGVTQTPRYLIKTRGQQVTLSCSPISGHRSVSWYQQTPGQGLQFLFEYFSETQRNKGNFPGRFSGRQFSNSRSEMNVSTLELGDSALYLCASSFTGTGFPNEQFFGPGTRLTVL.

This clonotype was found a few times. The CDR3 loop reads CSVEDRAGLTDTQYF. The DNA of the CDR3 is TGCAGCGTTGAAGATCGGGCGGGCCTCACAGATACGCAGTATTTT. J is TRBJ2-3 and V is TRBV29-1, with D possibly being TRBD2 (5 bases). Germline V gene lookup returns CDR1 SQVTM and CDR2 ANQGSEA. Trimming took 0 bases from V and 2 from J, leaving 12 bases between them. The CDR3 contains 15 residues.

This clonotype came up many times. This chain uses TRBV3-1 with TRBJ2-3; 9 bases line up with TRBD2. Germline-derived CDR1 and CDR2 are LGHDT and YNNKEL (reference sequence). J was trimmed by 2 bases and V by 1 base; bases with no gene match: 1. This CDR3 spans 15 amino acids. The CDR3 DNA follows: TGTGCCAGCAGCCAAGGCGGGAGGGTCACAGATACGCAGTATTTT. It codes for CASSQGGRVTDTQYF.

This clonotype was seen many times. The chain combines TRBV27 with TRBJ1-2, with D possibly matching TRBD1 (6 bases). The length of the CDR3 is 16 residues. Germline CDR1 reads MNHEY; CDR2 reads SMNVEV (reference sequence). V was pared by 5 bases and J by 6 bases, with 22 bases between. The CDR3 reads CASSPRQADGGDGYTF. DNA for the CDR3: TGTGCCAGCAGTCCCCGACAGGCGGACGGAGGGGATGGCTACACCTTC.

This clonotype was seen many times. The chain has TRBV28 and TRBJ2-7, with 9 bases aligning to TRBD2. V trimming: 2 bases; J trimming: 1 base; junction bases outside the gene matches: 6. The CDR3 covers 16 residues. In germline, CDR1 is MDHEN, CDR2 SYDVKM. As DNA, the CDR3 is TGTGCCAGCAGTTTAGACGGCGGGAGGGTGTCCTACGAGCAGTACTTC. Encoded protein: CASSLDGGRVSYEQYF. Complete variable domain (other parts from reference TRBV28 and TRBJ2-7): DVKVTQSSRYLVKRTGEKVFLECVQDMDHENMFWYRQDPGLGLRLIYFSYDVKMKEKGDIPEGYSVSREKKERFSLILESASTNQTSMYLCASSLDGGRVSYEQYFGPGTRLTVT.

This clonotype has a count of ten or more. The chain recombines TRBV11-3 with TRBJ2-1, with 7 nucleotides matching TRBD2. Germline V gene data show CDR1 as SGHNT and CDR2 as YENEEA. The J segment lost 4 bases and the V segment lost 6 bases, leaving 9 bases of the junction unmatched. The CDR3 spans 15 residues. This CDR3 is CASRKRDYPYNEQFF. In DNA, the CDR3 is TGTGCCAGCAGAAAACGGGACTACCCATACAATGAGCAGTTCTTC.

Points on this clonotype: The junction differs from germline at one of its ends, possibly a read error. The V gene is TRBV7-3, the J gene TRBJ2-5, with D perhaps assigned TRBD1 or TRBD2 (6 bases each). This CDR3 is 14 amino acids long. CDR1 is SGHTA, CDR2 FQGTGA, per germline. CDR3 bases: TGTGCCAGCAGCTTCGGGGGCAGACAGGCGACCCAGTCTTTC. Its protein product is CASSFGGRQATQSF.

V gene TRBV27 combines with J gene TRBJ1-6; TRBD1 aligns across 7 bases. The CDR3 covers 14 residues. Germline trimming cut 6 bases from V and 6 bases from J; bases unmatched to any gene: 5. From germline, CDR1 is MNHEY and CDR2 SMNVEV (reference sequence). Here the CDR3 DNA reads TGTGCCAGCAGACCGACAGGGCGTAATTCACCCCTCCACTTT. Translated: CASRPTGRNSPLHF.

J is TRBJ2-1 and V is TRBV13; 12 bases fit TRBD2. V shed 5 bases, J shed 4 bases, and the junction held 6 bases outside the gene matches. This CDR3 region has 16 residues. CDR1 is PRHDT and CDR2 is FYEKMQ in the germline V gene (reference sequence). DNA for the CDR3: TGTGCCAGCAGCCTAAAAGGACTAGCGGGGTACAATGAGCAGTTCTTC. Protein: CASSLKGLAGYNEQFF.

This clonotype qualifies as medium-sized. The CDR3 spells CAVEANYGYTF. Written as DNA, the CDR3 is TGTGCCGTCGAGGCTAACTATGGCTACACCTTC. V gene TRBV6-5 combines with J gene TRBJ1-2; unclear D gene. This CDR3 has 11 amino acids. Germline CDR1 and CDR2: MNHEY and SVGAGI. V shed 11 bases and J shed 0 bases, with 7 bases lying between them.

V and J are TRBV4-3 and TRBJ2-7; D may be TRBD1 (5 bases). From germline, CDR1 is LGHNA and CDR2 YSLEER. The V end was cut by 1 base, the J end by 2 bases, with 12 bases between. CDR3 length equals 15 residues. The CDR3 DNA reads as TGCGCCAGCAGCCAAGCCCCCACAGGTACCTACGAGCAGTACTTC. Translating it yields CASSQAPTGTYEQYF.

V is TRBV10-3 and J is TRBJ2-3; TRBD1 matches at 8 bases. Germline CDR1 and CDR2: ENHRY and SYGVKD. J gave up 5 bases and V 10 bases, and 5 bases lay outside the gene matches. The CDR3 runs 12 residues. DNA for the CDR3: TGTGCCACCACCGGGACAGGAGATACGCAGTATTTT. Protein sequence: CATTGTGDTQYF.

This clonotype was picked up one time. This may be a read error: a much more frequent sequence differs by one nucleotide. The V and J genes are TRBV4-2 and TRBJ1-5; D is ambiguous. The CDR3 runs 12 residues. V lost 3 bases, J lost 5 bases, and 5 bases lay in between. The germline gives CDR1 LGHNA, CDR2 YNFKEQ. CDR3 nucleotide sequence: TGTGCCAGCAGCCAGGGAGATCAGCCCCAGCATTTT. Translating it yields CASSQGDQPQHF.

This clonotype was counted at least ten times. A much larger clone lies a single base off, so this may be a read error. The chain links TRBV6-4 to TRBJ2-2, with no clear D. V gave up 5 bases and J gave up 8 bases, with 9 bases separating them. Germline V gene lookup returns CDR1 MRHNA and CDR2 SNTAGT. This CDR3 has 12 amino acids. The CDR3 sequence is CASSQGTGELFF. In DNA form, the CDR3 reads TGTGCCAGCAGTCAAGGAACGGGGGAGCTGTTTTTT.

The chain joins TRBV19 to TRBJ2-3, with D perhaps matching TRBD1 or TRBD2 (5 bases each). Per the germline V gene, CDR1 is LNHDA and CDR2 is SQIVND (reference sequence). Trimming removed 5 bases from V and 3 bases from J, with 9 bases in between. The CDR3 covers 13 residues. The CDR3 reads CASSPGATDTQYF. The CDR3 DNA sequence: TGTGCCAGTAGTCCCGGGGCGACAGATACGCAGTATTTT. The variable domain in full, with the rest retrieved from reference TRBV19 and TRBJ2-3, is DGGITQSPKYLFRKEGQNVTLSCEQNLNHDAMYWYRQDPGQGLRLIYYSQIVNDFQKGDIAEGYSVSREKKESFPLTVTSAQKNPTAFYLCASSPGATDTQYFGPGTRLTVL.

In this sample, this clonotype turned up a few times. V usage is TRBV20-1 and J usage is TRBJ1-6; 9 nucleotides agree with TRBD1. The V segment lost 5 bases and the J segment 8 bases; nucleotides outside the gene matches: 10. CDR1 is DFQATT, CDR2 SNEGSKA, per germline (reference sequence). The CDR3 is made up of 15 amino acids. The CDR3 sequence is CSALGRDRVDSPLHF. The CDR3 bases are TGCAGTGCTTTGGGCCGGGACAGGGTGGATTCACCCCTCCACTTT.

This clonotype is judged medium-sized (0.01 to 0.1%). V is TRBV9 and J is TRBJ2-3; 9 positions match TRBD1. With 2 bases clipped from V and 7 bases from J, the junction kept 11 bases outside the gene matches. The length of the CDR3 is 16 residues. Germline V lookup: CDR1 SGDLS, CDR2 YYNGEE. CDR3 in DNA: TGTGCCAGCAGCGTCGGCGGGGGACAGGGAGCAAATACGCAGTATTTT. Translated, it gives CASSVGGGQGANTQYF.

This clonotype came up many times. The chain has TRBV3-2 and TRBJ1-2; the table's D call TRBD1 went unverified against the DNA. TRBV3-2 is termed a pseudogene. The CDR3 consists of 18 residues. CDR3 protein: CASSPRQGRRGGRGGYTF. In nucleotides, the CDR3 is TGTGCCAGCAGCCCACGACAGGGAAGAAGGGGAGGTAGGGGTGGCTACACCTTC.

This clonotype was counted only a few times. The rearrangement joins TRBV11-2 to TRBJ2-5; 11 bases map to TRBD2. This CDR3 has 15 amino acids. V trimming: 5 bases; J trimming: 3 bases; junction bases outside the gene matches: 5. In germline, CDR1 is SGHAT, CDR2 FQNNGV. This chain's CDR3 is CASSPTGLAEETQYF. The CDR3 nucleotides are TGTGCCAGCAGCCCCACGGGACTAGCGGAAGAGACCCAGTACTTC.